These 21 T cell receptor beta chains were all obtained from the same sample, sequenced in a study of blood T cell repertoires in COVID-19. Profiling relied on immunoSEQ multiplex PCR, and the TCRdb table lists in-frame clones only, not all of them. The sample carries over 45,000 clones, about 70% recorded once. Sequenced material: peripheral blood. These TCRs come from a man in his fifties with active or convalescent COVID-19.

The chain employs TRBV19 and TRBJ1-5; TRBD1 agrees at 11 bases. The CDR3 covers 15 residues. J gave up 6 bases and V 7 bases, and 8 bases lay outside the gene matches. Germline CDR1 reads LNHDA; CDR2 reads SQIVND (reference sequence). The CDR3 sequence is CASTLRTGGFQPQHF. Written as DNA, the CDR3 is TGTGCCAGTACCCTCCGGACAGGGGGCTTTCAGCCCCAGCATTTT.

J is TRBJ2-3 and V is TRBV9; 8 bases line up with TRBD2. Germline loops: CDR1 SGDLS, CDR2 YYNGEE. The CDR3 extends over 17 amino acids. With 2 bases clipped from V and 0 bases from J, the junction kept 8 bases outside the gene matches. CDR3 in DNA: TGTGCCAGCAGCGTCGATCCCGGGGGGGCTAGCACAGATACGCAGTATTTT. Protein: CASSVDPGGASTDTQYF.

V is TRBV10-1 and J is TRBJ2-2, with no clear D. The V end was cut by 0 bases, the J end by 5 bases, with 13 bases between. The germline gives CDR1 WNHNN, CDR2 SYGVQD (reference sequence). This CDR3 is 16 amino acids long. The CDR3 DNA follows: TGCGCCAGCAGTGAGTCGGGCATCCCGCGTACCGGGGAGCTGTTTTTT. Amino acid sequence: CASSESGIPRTGELFF.

This sequence joins TRBV6-5 and TRBJ1-2, with D possibly TRBD1 on 5 matching bases. The CDR3 length is 15 residues. Deletions cut 6 bases from V and 2 bases from J, with 16 bases between. The germline V gene has CDR1 MNHEY and CDR2 SVGAGI. The CDR3 region is CASRPAGAANYGYTF. The CDR3, as DNA: TGTGCCAGCAGACCCGCTGGGGCAGCCAACTATGGCTACACCTTC.

V usage is TRBV18 and J usage is TRBJ2-1, with 7 bases that match TRBD2. CDR1 KGHSH and CDR2 LQKENI come from the germline V gene. V was pared by 0 bases and J by 4 bases, with 6 bases of the junction left unmatched. The CDR3 is 16 residues long. This CDR3 is CASSPPEGTKYNEQFF. The CDR3 nucleotides read TGTGCCAGCTCACCACCGGAGGGGACTAAGTACAATGAGCAGTTCTTC.

The chain couples TRBV6-5 to TRBJ1-4, with 7 bases fitting TRBD1. CDR3 length: 15 residues. Germline loops: CDR1 MNHEY, CDR2 SVGAGI. V lost 6 bases, J lost 7 bases, and 11 bases stayed unmatched. The DNA for the CDR3 is TGTGCCAGCAGCCCCGACGGGACAGAGGGTGAAAAACTGTTTTTT. Its protein is CASSPDGTEGEKLFF.

The chain combines TRBV7-2 with TRBJ1-6; 8 bases match TRBD1. Germline CDR1 and CDR2: SGHTA and FQGNSA. V gave up 5 bases and J gave up 1 base; unmatched junction bases: 7. The CDR3 extends over 17 amino acids. The CDR3 sequence: CASSVTGGGSYNSPLHF. CDR3 coding DNA: TGTGCCAGCAGCGTCACAGGGGGAGGTTCCTATAATTCACCCCTCCACTTT. Looking up the rest from reference TRBV7-2 and TRBJ1-6 gives the full variable domain: GAGVSQSPSNKVTEKGKDVELRCDPISGHTALYWYRQSLGQGLEFLIYFQGNSAPDKSGLPSDRFSAERTGGSVSTLTIQRTQQEDSAVYLCASSVTGGGSYNSPLHFGNGTRLTVT.

The gene calls are TRBV30 and TRBJ1-6, with D hard to call. Trimming shortened V by 5 bases and J by 8 bases, and 10 bases separated the two germline ends. The CDR3 runs 12 residues. Germline V gene lookup returns CDR1 GTSNPN and CDR2 SVGIG (reference sequence). The CDR3 region has the DNA TGTGCCTGGGACCGAGATTATTCACCCCTCCACTTT. Amino acids: CAWDRDYSPLHF.

The rearrangement joins TRBV19 to TRBJ2-5, with 8 nucleotides matching TRBD2. Germline CDR1 reads LNHDA; CDR2 reads SQIVND (reference sequence). V shed 3 bases, J shed 5 bases, and the junction held 8 bases outside the gene matches. The CDR3 is 15 residues long. The CDR3 reads CASSINGGGLETQYF. The CDR3, as DNA: TGTGCCAGTAGTATCAACGGGGGGGGGCTTGAGACCCAGTACTTC.

V usage is TRBV19 and J usage is TRBJ2-7; 9 bases fit TRBD1. CDR1 is LNHDA, CDR2 SQIVND, per germline (reference sequence). The CDR3 is 15 amino acids. Trimming took 2 bases from V and 5 from J; bases not matched to a gene: 7. The CDR3 reads CASSILDRGFDEQYF. The CDR3 DNA follows: TGTGCCAGTAGTATATTGGACAGGGGTTTTGACGAGCAGTACTTC.

This clone was picked up a small number of times. This chain connects TRBV13 to TRBJ2-4; D is possibly TRBD1 (6 bases). Trimming took 5 bases from V and 5 from J, leaving 16 bases between them. CDR1 is PRHDT, CDR2 FYEKMQ, per germline (reference sequence). CDR3 length equals 15 residues. DNA for the CDR3: TGTGCCAGCAGCCACCTCGGCAGGGGACAAAACATTCAGTACTTC. It yields the protein CASSHLGRGQNIQYF.

The V call is TRBV29-1, the J call TRBJ1-4; D ambiguous. The CDR3 is 14 residues long. Between the trimmed V and J ends, which lost 4 bases and 5 bases, there was a span of 14 bases. Germline V lookup: CDR1 SQVTM, CDR2 ANQGSEA. In nucleotides, the CDR3 is TGCAGCGTTGCTAACGCAGGCAGAAATGAAAAACTGTTTTTT. Translation gives CSVANAGRNEKLFF. Combining the CDR3 with reference TRBV29-1 and TRBJ1-4 gives the whole variable domain SAVISQKPSRDICQRGTSLTIQCQVDSQVTMMFWYRQQPGQSLTLIATANQGSEATYESGFVIDKFPISRPNLTFSTLTVSNMSPEDSSIYLCSVANAGRNEKLFFGSGTQLSVL.

The chain has TRBV5-1 and TRBJ2-5; the D is unclear. Germline V lookup: CDR1 SGHRS, CDR2 YFSETQ. This CDR3 has 13 residues. V was clipped by 0 bases and J by 5 bases, with 8 bases between them. As DNA, the CDR3 is TGCGCCAGCAGCTTGGCCGGTCACGAGACCCAGTACTTC. This encodes CASSLAGHETQYF.

The sample holds a few counts of this clone. The rearrangement links TRBV7-9 to TRBJ2-4, with D perhaps TRBD2 (6 bases). Looked up from germline, CDR1 is SEHNR and CDR2 is FQNEAQ (reference sequence). CDR3 length equals 14 residues. The V end was cut by 4 bases, the J end by 10 bases, with 17 bases between. CDR3 nucleotides: TGTGCCAGCAGCTCCTGGGCCCAGGCGGGGATTCAGTACTTC. Translated: CASSSWAQAGIQYF.

In its sample, this clone was seen once. The J gene is TRBJ2-4, the V gene TRBV5-1; 9 bases map to TRBD2. The CDR3 extends over 21 amino acids. The germline CDR1 and CDR2 sequences are SGHRS and YFSETQ. V dropped 4 bases and J dropped 3; count of bases not matched to a gene: 23. The CDR3 loop is CASSPDRAGGLLNDDKNIQYF. CDR3 coding DNA: TGCGCCAGCAGCCCCGATCGGGCGGGGGGGCTCCTGAACGACGACAAAAACATTCAGTACTTC. Supplemented by reference TRBV5-1 and TRBJ2-4, the full variable domain reads KAGVTQTPRYLIKTRGQQVTLSCSPISGHRSVSWYQQTPGQGLQFLFEYFSETQRNKGNFPGRFSGRQFSNSRSEMNVSTLELGDSALYLCASSPDRAGGLLNDDKNIQYFGAGTRLSVL.

The chain couples TRBV7-3 to TRBJ2-4; D remains ambiguous. Germline CDR1 and CDR2: SGHTA and FQGTGA. V was clipped by 1 base and J by 6 bases, with 19 bases between them. CDR3 size: 17 residues. Written as DNA, the CDR3 is TGTGCCAGCAGCTTAAGTGTAGGAGACGGAGTGGGAAACATTCAGTACTTC. This encodes CASSLSVGDGVGNIQYF.

V is TRBV4-2 and J is TRBJ2-2, with a weak D call TRBD2 (5 bases). V lost 2 bases and J 0 bases, leaving 7 bases between the germline ends. Germline loops: CDR1 LGHNA, CDR2 YNFKEQ. The CDR3 runs 15 residues. CDR3 sequence reads: CASSQLLANTGELFF. The CDR3 bases are TGTGCCAGCAGCCAACTACTAGCGAACACCGGGGAGCTGTTTTTT.

This clone was seen just once. V and J are TRBV4-1 and TRBJ2-7; 8 nucleotides agree with TRBD1. The V gene's germline CDR1 is MGHRA and CDR2 YSYEKL. The junction had 6 bases not matched to a gene; V was cut back by 3 bases and J by 5 bases. CDR3 length equals 14 residues. The CDR3 DNA follows: TGCGCCAGCAGCCACGGACAGGGTAACAACGAGCAGTACTTC. Its protein product is CASSHGQGNNEQYF.

This clone is medium-sized (0.01 to 0.1%) within its sample. V and J are TRBV12-3 or TRBV12-4 and TRBJ2-1; TRBD2 matches at 10 bases. This CDR3 has 13 residues. With V trimmed by 5 bases and J by 15 bases, 10 bases remained unmatched. The CDR3, as DNA: TGTGCCAGCAGTCCACCGAGCGGGAGGGCCCCGTTCTTC. Protein sequence: CASSPPSGRAPFF.

The chain has TRBV6-5 and TRBJ1-4; perhaps TRBD1 as D (6 bases). The germline V gene has CDR1 MNHEY and CDR2 SVGAGI. Trimming removed 6 bases from V and 7 bases from J, with 18 bases in between. The CDR3 runs 15 residues. DNA for the CDR3: TGTGCCAGCAGCAACTCAGGGGCAATGTTTGAAAAACTGTTTTTT. Its translation is CASSNSGAMFEKLFF.

This clone is deemed medium-sized. CDR3 coding DNA: TGTGCCAGCTTCAGGGGGCAAGGCTATGGCTACACCTTC. Translating gives CASFRGQGYGYTF. The chain links TRBV2 to TRBJ1-2, with TRBD1 matching over 8 bases. Trimming removed 8 bases from V and 4 bases from J; junction bases left unmatched: 6. Germline CDR1 SNHLY, CDR2 FYNNEI. There are 13 residues in the CDR3.